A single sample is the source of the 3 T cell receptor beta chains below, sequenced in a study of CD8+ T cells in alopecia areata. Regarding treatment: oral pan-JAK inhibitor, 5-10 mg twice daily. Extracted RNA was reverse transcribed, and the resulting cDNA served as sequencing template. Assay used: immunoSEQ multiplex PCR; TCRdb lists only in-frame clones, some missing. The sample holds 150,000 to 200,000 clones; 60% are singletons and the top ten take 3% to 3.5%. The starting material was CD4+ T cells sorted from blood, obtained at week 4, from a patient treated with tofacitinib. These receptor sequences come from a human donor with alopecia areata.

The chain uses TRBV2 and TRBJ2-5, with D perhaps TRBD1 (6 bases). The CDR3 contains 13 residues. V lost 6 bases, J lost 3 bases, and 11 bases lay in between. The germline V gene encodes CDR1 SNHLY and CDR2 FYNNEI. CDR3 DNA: TGTGCCAGCAGCGAGGACAGAGAAGAGACCCAGTACTTC. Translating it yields CASSEDREETQYF. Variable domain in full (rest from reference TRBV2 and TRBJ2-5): EPEVTQTPSHQVTQMGQEVILRCVPISNHLYFYWYRQILGQKVEFLVSFYNNEISEKSEIFDDQFSVERPDGSNFTLKIRSTKLEDSAMYFCASSEDREETQYFGPGTRLLVL.

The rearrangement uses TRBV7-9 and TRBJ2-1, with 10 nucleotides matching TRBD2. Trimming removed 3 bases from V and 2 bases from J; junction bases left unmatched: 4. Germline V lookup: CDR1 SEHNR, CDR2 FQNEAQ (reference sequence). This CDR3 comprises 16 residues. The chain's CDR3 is CASSFRTSGPYNEQFF. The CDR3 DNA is TGTGCCAGCAGCTTCCGGACTAGCGGTCCCTACAATGAGCAGTTCTTC. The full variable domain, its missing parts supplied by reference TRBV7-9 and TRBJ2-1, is DTGVSQNPRHKITKRGQNVTFRCDPISEHNRLYWYRQTLGQGPEFLTYFQNEAQLEKSRLLSDRFSAERPKGSFSTLEIQRTEQGDSAMYLCASSFRTSGPYNEQFFGPGTRLTVL.

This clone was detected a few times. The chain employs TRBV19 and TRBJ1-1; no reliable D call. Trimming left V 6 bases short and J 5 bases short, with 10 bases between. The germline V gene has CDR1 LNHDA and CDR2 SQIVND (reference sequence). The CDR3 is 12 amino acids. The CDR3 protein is CASSPRATEAFF. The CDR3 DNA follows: TGTGCCAGTAGCCCCCGGGCGACTGAAGCTTTCTTT.